This TCR beta chain appears in the sequencing data of a study of cytomegalovirus exposure and HLA in healthy donors. Study-wide results and limits: A cluster of highly shared sequence variants was likely a sequencing artifact. The productive fraction for most TCR beta V segments was about 87% or about 30% in an earlier analysis.

The CDR3 totals 17 residues. J was trimmed by 5 bases and V by 6 bases; bases with no gene match: 17. Germline values: CDR1 WSHSY, CDR2 SAAADI. PCR was performed using 60 Vbeta and 13 Jbeta primers. Here immunoSEQ multiplex PCR was the method, and the copy in TCRdb shows in-frame clones only, minus some. This table has over 250,000 clones, roughly 85% appearing once. Those who donated were healthy bone marrow donors. Notes on this clone: Its specificity is not known.

Sequencing was performed on PBMCs. This clonotype originated in a man aged 40-49 years in good health and CMV-seropositive. The chain links TRBV10-2 to TRBJ2-3, with 7 bases that match TRBD2. The CDR3 region is CASRSRGQRDPGDTQYF. In DNA, the CDR3 is TGCGCCAGCAGGAGTCGGGGTCAGCGGGATCCCGGAGATACGCAGTATTTT.